These T cell receptor beta chains were read from a single sample in a study of blood T cell repertoires in COVID-19. Repertoires were generated with immunoSEQ multiplex PCR, while TCRdb's copy carries only in-frame clones and drops some. The sample has 140,000 to 150,000 clones; around 85% are singletons. The sample was PBMCs or T cells enriched from blood (not recorded which). Receptors originate from a woman aged 40 to 50 who had recovered from COVID-19. The CDR3 runs from the conserved cysteine through the conserved F or W. Each record gives: D gene, clone size, CDR3 length, J gene, V gene, CDR3 DNA, CDR3 protein. The D gene is left open where the match is weak. Size values are once, few and many counts, or a class for expanded clones, and some rows have none.

TRBD2	.	20	TRBJ2-3	TRBV7-8	TGTGCCAGCAGCTTTACCACCGGGACTAGCGGGAAGAGGGGCACAGATACGCAGTATTTT	CASSFTTGTSGKRGTDTQYF
.	.	16	TRBJ2-3	TRBV2	TGTGCCAGCAGTGAGGGGGGTGGACTTAAGTTTGATACGCAGTATTTT	CASSEGGGLKFDTQYF
.	.	15	TRBJ2-1	TRBV18	TGTGCCAGCTCACCAGGGAGGAGCTCCTACAATGAGCAGTTCTTC	CASSPGRSSYNEQFF
.	.	14	TRBJ2-3	TRBV4-2	TGTGCCAGCAGCCAAGTAGGAAGCGTGGATACGCAGTATTTT	CASSQVGSVDTQYF
.	.	11	TRBJ2-2	TRBV5-4	TGTGCCAGCATGGTTCGGGGGGAGCTGTTTTTT	CASMVRGELFF
TRBD2	.	16	TRBJ2-5	TRBV9	TGTGCCAGCAGCCTGGGACTAGCGGGAGATTTGGAGACCCAGTACTTC	CASSLGLAGDLETQYF
TRBD1	.	14	TRBJ2-7	TRBV15	TGTGCCACCAGCCAAGACAGGGGGCGTTACGAGCAGTACTTC	CATSQDRGRYEQYF
.	once	12	TRBJ1-1	TRBV5-4	TGTGCCAGCAGCTTGCCCCCATTTGAAGCTTTCTTT	CASSLPPFEAFF
.	.	14	TRBJ2-3	TRBV5-1	TGCGCCAGCAACACCGGGACTTCCCCACATACGCAGTATTTT	CASNTGTSPHTQYF
.	.	15	TRBJ2-7	TRBV5-4	TGTGCCAGCAGCAACCCCTGGGGGGACCCCTACGAGCAGTACTTC	CASSNPWGDPYEQYF
TRBD2	.	15	TRBJ2-1	TRBV7-8	TGTGCCAGCAGCCCTACCCGGACTAGCGGGATGAAATGGTTCTTC	CASSPTRTSGMKWFF
.	.	16	TRBJ2-3	TRBV18	TGTGCCAGCTCACCTTCAACGGGGGGCGCGACAGATACGCAGTATTTT	CASSPSTGGATDTQYF
TRBD1	.	19	TRBJ1-1	TRBV19	TGTGCCAGTCTCGGGACAGGATGGCCTGGTCCGTCCGTCAACACTGAAGCTTTCTTT	CASLGTGWPGPSVNTEAFF
TRBD1	.	14	TRBJ1-5	TRBV3-1/TRBV3-2	TGTGCCAGCAGCCCTACAGGGGGCAATCAGCCCCAGCATTTT	CASSPTGGNQPQHF
.	.	12	TRBJ2-7	TRBV24-1	TGTGCCACCAGTGATTCCCAGGGGAAGCAGTACTTC	CATSDSQGKQYF
.	.	13	TRBJ2-1	TRBV9	TGTGCCAGCAGCGTAGCTGGAGCGGGTAAGCAGTTCTTC	CASSVAGAGKQFF
.	.	14	TRBJ1-2	TRBV3-1/TRBV3-2	TGTGCCAGCAGCCACCCGACAGATCCTTATGGCTACACCTTC	CASSHPTDPYGYTF
.	.	15	TRBJ1-4	TRBV9	TGTGCCAGCAGCGAGGGGGGTTCGGGAGGTGAAAAACTGTTTTTT	CASSEGGSGGEKLFF
TRBD1	.	16	TRBJ1-1	TRBV4-1	TGCGCCAGCACTCAACCGGGACAGGGCATCAACACTGAAGCTTTCTTT	CASTQPGQGINTEAFF
TRBD1	.	15	TRBJ1-1	TRBV2	TGTGCCAGCAGTGGGGACAGGGGGTTTAACACTGAAGCTTTCTTT	CASSGDRGFNTEAFF
.	.	12	TRBJ1-1	TRBV6-5	TGTGCCAGCACGGTCGGTGGGAGGGGCAAGGTCTTT	CASTVGGRGKVF
TRBD1	.	14	TRBJ2-1	TRBV13	TGTGCCAGCAGCTCGGGACAGGCCTACAATGAGCAGTTCTTC	CASSSGQAYNEQFF
TRBD1	.	16	TRBJ2-5	TRBV4-1	TGCGCCAGCAGCCGCCAATGGGACAGACCCGAGGAGACCCAGTACTTC	CASSRQWDRPEETQYF
TRBD1	many	18	TRBJ1-6	TRBV25-1	TGTGCCAGCAGTGAATTGATGCGAGACAGGGATCTCGCTACTTCCCTCCACTTT	CASSELMRDRDLATSLHF
TRBD1	once	15	TRBJ2-1	TRBV11-1	TGTGCCAGCAGCCCCGGGACAGGGACATACAATGAGCAGTTCTTC	CASSPGTGTYNEQFF
TRBD1	.	16	TRBJ1-3	TRBV6-5	TGTGCCAGCAGTTATTCCTCACAGGGGGCTGGAAACACCATATATTTT	CASSYSSQGAGNTIYF
TRBD1	.	16	TRBJ2-3	TRBV18	TGTGCCAGCTCACCCCAGGGGGCAAACGATACAGATACGCAGTATTTT	CASSPQGANDTDTQYF
TRBD1	once	16	TRBJ1-1	TRBV18	TGTGCCAGCTCACCGGGACAGGGGATGGGAAACACTGAAGCTTTCTTT	CASSPGQGMGNTEAFF
.	few	15	TRBJ2-7	TRBV7-9	TGTGCCAGCAGCTTATCAGGGGCTTTCTCCTACGAGCAGTACTTC	CASSLSGAFSYEQYF
.	few	14	TRBJ2-1	TRBV19	TGTGCCAGTAGTATTAGTCAATCCTACAATGAGCAGTTCTTC	CASSISQSYNEQFF
.	.	15	TRBJ1-6	TRBV30	TGTGCCTGGAGTGATAAGGGAGGCGTTAATTCACCCCTCCACTTT	CAWSDKGGVNSPLHF
.	.	13	TRBJ1-2	TRBV7-9	TGTGCCAGCAGCTATTCAAGGACAGCTGGCTACACCTTC	CASSYSRTAGYTF
.	.	14	TRBJ2-1	TRBV5-1	TGCGCCAGCAGCCCCGACAGCCCGTACAATGAGCAGTTCTTC	CASSPDSPYNEQFF
TRBD2	once	15	TRBJ2-5	TRBV11-2	TGTGCCAGCAGCTTAGGGGGGGGTCCTAAAGAGACCCAGTACTTC	CASSLGGGPKETQYF
TRBD1	.	17	TRBJ2-6	TRBV19	TGTGCCAGTAGTCGACAGGGCTATTCCTCTGGGGCCAACGTCCTGACTTTC	CASSRQGYSSGANVLTF
TRBD2	.	16	TRBJ2-7	TRBV14	TGTGCCAGCAGCTGGACTAGCGGAGTGGGTTCCTACGAGCAGTACTTC	CASSWTSGVGSYEQYF
TRBD1	.	16	TRBJ1-1	TRBV30	TGTGCCTGGAGTGTACCCCGAAATACAGGGGACCATGAAGCTTTCTTT	CAWSVPRNTGDHEAFF
.	.	14	TRBJ2-1	TRBV5-6	TGTGCCAGCAGCTTGGCAAGGAGGTACAATGAGCAGTTCTTC	CASSLARRYNEQFF
TRBD2	.	15	TRBJ2-7	TRBV5-1	TGCGCCAGCAGCCACCAGCGGGAAAGGTCCTACGAGCAGTACTTC	CASSHQRERSYEQYF
.	.	13	TRBJ1-2	TRBV6-5	TGTGCCAGCAGTTTCCCGGGACAACGGGGCTACACCTTC	CASSFPGQRGYTF
TRBD1	.	16	TRBJ1-5	TRBV6-1	TGTGCCAGCAGTGAATCTATAGGACAGGGCAATCAGCCCCAGCATTTT	CASSESIGQGNQPQHF
.	.	16	TRBJ2-5	TRBV7-6	TGTGCCAGCAGTACAGTCGGGACACTTTTGCAAGAGACCCAGTACTTC	CASSTVGTLLQETQYF
.	many	14	TRBJ1-1	TRBV19	TGTGCCAGTAGTGGTTGGGGGCCGGACACTGAAGCTTTCTTT	CASSGWGPDTEAFF